What follows are 7 T cell receptor beta chains derived from one specimen sequenced in a study of T-cell memory formation after mild COVID-19. In TCRdb, the 5' RACE reads were re-called with MiXCR into one record per CDR3 protein. The sample lists about 350,000 distinct CDR3 sequences, about an eighth occurring once. What was sequenced was PBMCs or a T cell subset sorted from them (not recorded which). The receptors shown here come from a man younger than 35 who had mild COVID-19 (a few samples of this study predate the infection). Cell type and time point are not known.

This clonotype was detected ten times or more. The chain links TRBV7-2 to TRBJ2-5; 9 bases fit TRBD2. Trimming removed 6 bases from V and 5 bases from J; junction bases left unmatched: 7. The germline V gene encodes CDR1 SGHTA and CDR2 FQGNSA. This CDR3 has 14 amino acids. This CDR3 reads CASSLGTSRETQYF. The DNA of the CDR3 is TGTGCCAGCAGTCTCGGGACTAGCAGGGAGACCCAGTACTTC.

This clonotype appeared a few times. The chain combines TRBV7-2 with TRBJ2-5; D is possibly TRBD2 (6 bases). Deletions cut 3 bases from V and 0 bases from J, with 14 bases between. In germline, CDR1 is SGHTA, CDR2 FQGNSA. CDR3 length: 16 amino acids. The CDR3: CASSFLPPGDQETQYF. The CDR3 region has the DNA TGTGCCAGCAGCTTCCTCCCCCCGGGGGACCAAGAGACCCAGTACTTC.

V usage is TRBV4-1 and J usage is TRBJ2-2; D ambiguous. CDR1 MGHRA and CDR2 YSYEKL come from the germline V gene. V shed 0 bases and J shed 3 bases, with 8 bases lying between them. The CDR3 runs to 15 residues. CDR3 DNA sequence: TGCGCCAGCAGCCAAGATCGATATGACACCGGGGAGCTGTTTTTT. Encoded protein: CASSQDRYDTGELFF.

This clonotype was found many times. The DNA is omitted, as the CDR3 cannot be located on it reliably, and the CDR3 follows TCRdb's listing. The V and J genes are TRBV3-1 and TRBJ1-1; the tabulated D call, TRBD1, remains unverified against the DNA. The CDR3 is 14 residues long, counting both termini. Germline V gene sequence: CDR1 LGHDT, CDR2 YNNKEL (reference sequence). CDR3 region: CASSPLRAGGEAFF.

This clonotype was seen more than once but under ten times. The chain employs TRBV5-1 and TRBJ2-1; TRBD1 aligns across 10 bases. With 2 bases clipped from V and 7 bases from J, the junction kept 3 bases outside the gene matches. The germline gives CDR1 SGHRS, CDR2 YFSETQ. The CDR3 spans 14 residues. For the CDR3, the DNA is TGCGCCAGCAGCTTCGGGACAGGGGTGAATGAGCAGTTCTTC. This translates into CASSFGTGVNEQFF.

This clonotype was counted once. The chain couples TRBV6-2 or TRBV6-3 to TRBJ1-2; D not certain. V was trimmed by 1 base and J by 8 bases, leaving 17 bases between them. Germline values: CDR1 MNHEY, CDR2 SVGEGT. CDR3 size: 15 residues. The CDR3 DNA is TGTGCCAGCAGTTACTTTAAGGACGGAGCTCGGGGCTACACCTTC. Its protein product is CASSYFKDGARGYTF.

The gene calls are TRBV9 and TRBJ1-2; tentatively, D is TRBD1 (6 bases). Germline V gives CDR1 SGDLS, CDR2 YYNGEE. V lost 3 bases and J lost 8, with 20 bases in between. CDR3 length equals 15 residues. CDR3 DNA sequence: TGTGCCAGCAGCGAAACCGGGACAAATCTAAGGGGCTACACCTTC. Translating it yields CASSETGTNLRGYTF.